This T cell receptor (beta chain) is from a study of OX40 agonist ivuxolimab in advanced cancers. Study details: Patients were given ivuxolimab, an antibody that agonizes OX40 (CD134). Enrollees could have had prior anti-PD-1, anti-PD-L1 or anti-CTLA-4 therapy, which around 40% had received. Broader study findings: Both CD4+ and CD8+ T cell populations in blood had undergone clonal expansion by week 6 at 0.1 to 3.0 mg/kg. Nonresponders included some who also had low normalized T-cell clonal expansion.

CDR3 size: 11 residues. V gave up 2 bases and J gave up 2 bases, with 1 base separating them. CDR1 and CDR2 from the germline V gene are SGHRS and YFSETQ. Libraries were prepared by immunoSEQ multiplex PCR; TCRdb keeps only in-frame clonotypes and omits some of them. The table records fewer than 85,000 clones, around 80% of them present only once. This clone appeared a single time. The antigen remains unidentified. Within the sample, other DNA sequences also encode this same CDR3. Sample: CD4+ or CD8+ T cells sorted from blood, taken in a trial of the OX40 agonist ivuxolimab. The receptor was isolated from an adult with an advanced solid tumor such as melanoma, head and neck, liver or kidney cancer. J is TRBJ2-5 and V is TRBV5-1; D remains ambiguous. CDR3 amino acids: CASSLQETQYF. CDR3 DNA sequence: TGCGCCAGCAGCTTACAAGAGACCCAGTACTTC.